These 30 T cell receptor beta chains were sequenced from one sample in a study of T cell repertoires in cytomegalovirus infection (dated by TCRdb to about 2019). These TCRs' antigens remain unknown. Per the publication, the treatment or condition label means: in vitro stimulation with specific CMV peptide epitopes to enrich CMV-specific T cells. TCRdb lists the instrument as Illumina HiSeq 1500. The public reads were quality trimmed at Q25 with fastp and then assembled into clones with MiXCR by TCRdb, keeping productive beta chains. All rows with the same CDR3 protein become a single entry with the most common DNA and genes. Across this sample there are hundreds of thousands of distinct CDR3 sequences, with about 30% seen only once. Of the sample, around a sixth is held by the ten largest clones. This specimen was cultured PBMCs, taken from culture after CMV antigen stimulation. The receptors derive from a human donor in good health (CMV status not recorded). Some clones in this sample may be carry-over from other donors' samples.

Many counts were recorded for this clonotype. The chain's CDR3 is CASSFLSGNSPLHF. In DNA form, the CDR3 reads TGTGCCAGCAGCTTCCTTAGTGGGAATTCACCCCTCCACTTT. The gene calls are TRBV7-2 and TRBJ1-6; no clear D. The germline gives CDR1 SGHTA, CDR2 FQGNSA. CDR3 size: 14 residues. With 3 bases removed from V and 7 bases from J, the gap between germline ends came to 10 bases.

The chain has TRBV28 and TRBJ1-1; 9 bases match TRBD1. Trimming removed 6 bases from V and 0 bases from J; junction bases left unmatched: 11. Looked up from germline, CDR1 is MDHEN and CDR2 is SYDVKM. The CDR3 spans 17 residues. CDR3 amino acids: CASRLTGGKYVNTEAFF. The CDR3 DNA follows: TGTGCCAGCAGACTCACAGGGGGCAAATATGTGAACACTGAAGCTTTCTTT. Drawing the rest from reference TRBV28 and TRBJ1-1, the complete variable domain is DVKVTQSSRYLVKRTGEKVFLECVQDMDHENMFWYRQDPGLGLRLIYFSYDVKMKEKGDIPEGYSVSREKKERFSLILESASTNQTSMYLCASRLTGGKYVNTEAFFGQGTRLTVV.

CDR3 nucleotides: TGCGCCAGCAGCCGGGACAGGACCCAAGAGACCCAGTACTTC. Translated, it gives CASSRDRTQETQYF. This chain links TRBV10-2 with TRBJ2-5; TRBD1 agrees at 8 bases. The CDR3 is made up of 14 amino acids. Germline loops: CDR1 WSHSY, CDR2 SAAADI. V lost 6 bases, J lost 1 base, and 4 bases stayed unmatched.

The sample holds many counts of this clonotype. This chain joins TRBV7-2 and TRBJ2-2, with D uncertain. Germline CDR1 is SGHTA and CDR2 is FQGNSA. The V and J ends lost 1 base and 0 bases respectively, with 9 bases between them. The length of the CDR3 is 16 residues. The CDR3 loop is CASSLVLVANTGELFF. The DNA for the CDR3 is TGTGCCAGCAGCTTAGTACTGGTTGCGAACACCGGGGAGCTGTTTTTT.

This rearrangement joins TRBV19 to TRBJ2-1; no clear D gene. Germline CDR1 and CDR2: LNHDA and SQIVND (reference sequence). The CDR3 is 14 residues long. Trimming shortened V by 3 bases and J by 5 bases, and 11 bases separated the two germline ends. The CDR3 bases are TGTGCCAGTAGTATGAATCTCGGCGACAATGAGCAGTTCTTC. Translated: CASSMNLGDNEQFF.

This clonotype was found many times. The genes are TRBV7-2 and TRBJ2-5; tentative D call: TRBD2 (5 bases). CDR1 and CDR2 from the germline V gene are SGHTA and FQGNSA. The germline V and J ends were trimmed by 1 base and 5 bases, with 14 bases remaining between them. The length of the CDR3 is 15 residues. CDR3 nucleotides: TGTGCCAGCAGCTTAGACGAGAGGGTTGGGGAGACCCAGTACTTC. It encodes CASSLDERVGETQYF.

This chain joins TRBV2 and TRBJ2-7; D is possibly TRBD2 (6 bases). V was pared by 1 base and J by 2 bases, with 12 bases between. The germline V gene has CDR1 SNHLY and CDR2 FYNNEI. The CDR3 runs to 15 residues. The CDR3 sequence: CASSEGPRGTYEQYF. The CDR3 region has the DNA TGTGCCAGCAGTGAAGGTCCACGGGGGACCTACGAGCAGTACTTC.

The chain links TRBV28 to TRBJ2-4, with D possibly matching TRBD1 (5 bases). There are 12 residues in the CDR3. V gave up 2 bases and J gave up 9 bases, with 8 bases separating them. Germline loops: CDR1 MDHEN, CDR2 SYDVKM. The CDR3 nucleotides are TGTGCCAGCAGTTTAGGGGCCGGCATTCAGTACTTC. This codes for CASSLGAGIQYF.

V gene TRBV10-2 combines with J gene TRBJ2-3; no reliable D call. The CDR3 has 15 amino acids. CDR1 is WSHSY, CDR2 SAAADI, per germline. The V end was cut by 4 bases, the J end by 1 base, with 12 bases between. CDR3 loop: CASSGSIVGTDTQYF. In DNA, the CDR3 is TGCGCCAGCAGTGGTAGTATCGTGGGCACAGATACGCAGTATTTT.

This clonotype occurred a few times. The V gene is TRBV7-6, the J gene TRBJ1-1; the match to TRBD1 covers 8 bases. The CDR3 loop spans 15 amino acids. With V trimmed by 5 bases and J by 3 bases, 8 bases remained unmatched. Germline assignment: CDR1 SGHVS and CDR2 FNYEAQ. The CDR3 nucleotides are TGTGCCAGCAGCCCGGGACGGACAGGGCACACTGAAGCTTTCTTT. Amino acids: CASSPGRTGHTEAFF.

This clonotype was detected only once. The chain joins TRBV2 to TRBJ2-2; tentatively, D is TRBD2 (5 bases). The CDR3 covers 13 residues. From germline, CDR1 is SNHLY and CDR2 FYNNEI. V lost 2 bases and J 6 bases, leaving 7 bases between the germline ends. The CDR3 sequence: CASSELGAGELFF. The CDR3 DNA sequence: TGTGCCAGCAGTGAACTCGGGGCCGGGGAGCTGTTTTTT.

The chain uses TRBV20-1 and TRBJ1-1; a possible D gene is TRBD1 (6 bases). Germline lookup yields CDR1 DFQATT and CDR2 SNEGSKA (reference sequence). The CDR3 contains 17 residues. The V and J ends lost 5 bases and 0 bases respectively, with 22 bases between them. CDR3 in DNA: TGCAGTGCTTGTTCAAACACAGGGAGAGGCATGAACACTGAAGCTTTCTTT. It translates to CSACSNTGRGMNTEAFF.

V usage is TRBV5-6 and J usage is TRBJ1-5; 7 nucleotides agree with TRBD1. This CDR3 region has 17 residues. The junction had 12 bases not matched to a gene; V was cut back by 4 bases and J by 2 bases. The germline gives CDR1 SGHDT, CDR2 YYEEEE. CDR3 nucleotides: TGTGCCAGCAGCCAGGGGGGAGACACTTGGGGCAATCAGCCCCAGCATTTT. Protein product: CASSQGGDTWGNQPQHF.

The V call is TRBV20-1, the J call TRBJ1-4; TRBD1 matches 8 bases. V was clipped by 5 bases and J by 10 bases; unmatched bases: 9. Germline CDR1 reads DFQATT; CDR2 reads SNEGSKA (reference sequence). The CDR3 extends over 13 amino acids. CDR3 bases: TGCAGTGCTGAGGACAGGGCATCAGGAAAACTGTTTTTT. It specifies CSAEDRASGKLFF.

The chain couples TRBV6-5 to TRBJ2-3, with TRBD2 identical over 11 bases. After removal of 10 bases from V and 6 bases from J, the junction contained 6 bases not matched to a gene. The germline CDR1 and CDR2 sequences are MNHEY and SVGAGI. The CDR3 spans 13 residues. The CDR3 DNA follows: TGTGCCACCAGACTAGCGGGGAGCGATACGCAGTATTTT. Protein sequence: CATRLAGSDTQYF.

The V and J genes are TRBV20-1 and TRBJ1-1; D uncertain. CDR1 DFQATT and CDR2 SNEGSKA come from the germline V gene (reference sequence). With 5 bases removed from V and 0 bases from J, the gap between germline ends came to 10 bases. The CDR3 sequence is 13 residues long. Here the CDR3 DNA reads TGCAGTGCTCCCGACACCATGAACACTGAAGCTTTCTTT. Encoded protein: CSAPDTMNTEAFF.

Only a few counts were recorded for this clonotype. The gene calls are TRBV4-1 and TRBJ1-2, with TRBD1 as a possible D gene (5 bases). V was shortened by 4 bases and J by 7 bases, with 19 bases between the two germline ends. Germline V gives CDR1 MGHRA, CDR2 YSYEKL. The CDR3 has 15 residues. Here the CDR3 DNA reads TGCGCCAGCAGCCCTAAAAATGGCAGGGCTGGTGGCTACACCTTC. Amino acid sequence: CASSPKNGRAGGYTF.

The table lists this clonotype with a few counts. This chain connects TRBV29-1 to TRBJ2-7, with 9 bases matching TRBD1. This CDR3 comprises 13 residues. The ends lost 3 bases at V and 6 bases at J; junction bases unmatched: 6. From germline, CDR1 is SQVTM and CDR2 ANQGSEA. The CDR3 protein is CSVEGTGRTEQYF. In nucleotides, the CDR3 is TGCAGCGTTGAGGGGACAGGGAGGACCGAGCAGTACTTC.

The chain employs TRBV20-1 and TRBJ1-6, with D maybe TRBD1 (5 bases). This CDR3 has 15 residues. CDR1 and CDR2 from the germline V gene are DFQATT and SNEGSKA (reference sequence). V lost 0 bases and J lost 4, with 10 bases in between. CDR3 DNA sequence: TGCAGTGCTAGAGAGGGGGGTGCATATAATTCACCCCTCCACTTT. Translating gives CSAREGGAYNSPLHF.

The rearrangement uses TRBV6-1 and TRBJ2-1; TRBD1 matches 8 bases. The CDR3 is 16 amino acids. Germline CDR1 reads MNHNS; CDR2 reads SASEGT. J gave up 11 bases and V 0 bases, and 12 bases lay outside the gene matches. Here the CDR3 DNA reads TGTGCCAGCAGTGAAGCAGTTAGGACAGGGTCAATGAAGCAGTTCTTC. The encoded protein is CASSEAVRTGSMKQFF.

This clonotype was counted only a few times. The chain couples TRBV6-6 to TRBJ1-6, with D tentatively TRBD1 (5 bases). With 2 bases removed from V and 7 bases from J, the gap between germline ends came to 9 bases. Germline V lookup: CDR1 MNHNY, CDR2 SVGAGI (reference sequence). The CDR3 runs 14 residues. The CDR3 bases are TGTGCCAGCAGTTACGCTGGGGGGAATTCACCCCTCCACTTT. Translation gives CASSYAGGNSPLHF.

CDR3 nucleotides: TGTGCCACCAGCCTAAGCGGGAGTGGCTACGAGCAGTACTTC. Translation: CATSLSGSGYEQYF. The V gene is TRBV15, the J gene TRBJ2-7; TRBD2 agrees at 8 bases. Germline CDR1 is LNHNV and CDR2 is YYDKDF (reference sequence). The length of the CDR3 is 14 residues. J lost 3 bases, V lost 5 bases, and 6 bases had no gene match.

This sequence joins TRBV12-3 or TRBV12-4 and TRBJ1-6; D remains ambiguous. V shed 6 bases and J shed 6 bases, with 9 bases lying between them. This CDR3 region has 13 residues. Here the CDR3 DNA reads TGTGCCAGCAGGGCTAAGATTAATTCACCCCTCCACTTT. Amino acid sequence: CASRAKINSPLHF.

This chain uses TRBV11-2 with TRBJ2-7, with 8 bases fitting TRBD2. Trimming at V came to 6 bases and at J to 4 bases, leaving 14 bases not matched to a gene. The CDR3 is 16 amino acids. Germline V CDR1 and CDR2: SGHAT, FQNNGV. The CDR3 nucleotides read TGTGCCAGCAGTTTTGGGGAGGGGACTAGGTCGTACGAGCAGTACTTC. This gives the protein CASSFGEGTRSYEQYF.

A few counts support this clonotype. The rearrangement links TRBV7-9 to TRBJ1-3; no clear D. Germline V gives CDR1 SEHNR, CDR2 FQNEAQ (reference sequence). Trimming shortened V by 5 bases and J by 0 bases, and 20 bases separated the two germline ends. The CDR3 is 18 amino acids. The chain's CDR3 is CASSVKAGLRLSGNTIYF. CDR3 DNA sequence: TGTGCCAGCAGCGTAAAAGCCGGGCTTCGGCTCTCTGGAAACACCATATATTTT.

This clonotype was observed a few times. The chain uses TRBV20-1 and TRBJ1-1; maybe TRBD1 (5 bases). V dropped 1 base and J dropped 4 bases, with 10 bases sitting between them. Germline assignment: CDR1 DFQATT and CDR2 SNEGSKA (reference sequence). This CDR3 comprises 13 residues. The CDR3 protein is CSARVPTVTEAFF. In DNA, the CDR3 is TGCAGTGCTAGAGTTCCGACAGTCACTGAAGCTTTCTTT.

This clonotype was seen a few times. The chain links TRBV12-3 or TRBV12-4 to TRBJ1-4; D is perhaps TRBD1 (5 bases). This CDR3 region has 13 residues. Trimming removed 4 bases from V and 8 bases from J, with 11 bases in between. The CDR3 nucleotides are TGTGCCAGCAGTTCCGGGGCGGTCGAAAAACTGTTTTTT. This translates into CASSSGAVEKLFF.

This clonotype was picked up a small number of times. V usage is TRBV7-9 and J usage is TRBJ1-4, with D possibly matching TRBD1 (6 bases). V was cut by 5 bases and J by 8 bases, with 18 bases left in between. The CDR3 has 15 residues. CDR1 is SEHNR and CDR2 is FQNEAQ in the germline V gene (reference sequence). The chain's CDR3 is CASSTIGGVVEKLFF. DNA of the CDR3: TGTGCCAGCAGCACGATAGGGGGAGTTGTCGAAAAACTGTTTTTT.

This clonotype has just one count. The chain couples TRBV15 to TRBJ2-1; 7 positions match TRBD2. The CDR3 is made up of 13 amino acids. With V trimmed by 2 bases and J by 15 bases, 10 bases remained unmatched. The germline V gene encodes CDR1 LNHNV and CDR2 YYDKDF (reference sequence). CDR3 in amino acids: CATSRLAEQYRFF. CDR3 nucleotide sequence: TGTGCCACCAGCAGACTAGCGGAACAGTACCGGTTCTTC.

In the case of this clonotype: The germline gene is not matched at one end of the junction; a read error may be the cause. The chain joins TRBV20-1 to TRBJ1-1, with a possible D match to TRBD1 (5 bases). Germline CDR1 is DFQATT and CDR2 is SNEGSKA (reference sequence). The CDR3 has 12 amino acids. CDR3 region: CSARPGHTEAFF. In DNA form, the CDR3 reads TGCAGTGCTAGACCCGGACACACGGAAGCTTTCTTT.